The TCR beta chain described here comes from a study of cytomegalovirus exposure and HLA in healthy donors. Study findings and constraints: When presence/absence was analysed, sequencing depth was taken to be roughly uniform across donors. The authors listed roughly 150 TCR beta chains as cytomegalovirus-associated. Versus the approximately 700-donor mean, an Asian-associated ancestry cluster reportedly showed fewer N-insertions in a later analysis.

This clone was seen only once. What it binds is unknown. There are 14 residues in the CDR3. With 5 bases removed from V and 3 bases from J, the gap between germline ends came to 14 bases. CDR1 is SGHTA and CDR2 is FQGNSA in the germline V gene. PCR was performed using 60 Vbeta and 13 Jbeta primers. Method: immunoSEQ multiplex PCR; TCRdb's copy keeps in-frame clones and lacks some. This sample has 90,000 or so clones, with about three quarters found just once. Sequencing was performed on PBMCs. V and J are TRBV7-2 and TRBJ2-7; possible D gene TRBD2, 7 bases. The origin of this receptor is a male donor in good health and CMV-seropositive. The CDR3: CASSQYRGGYEQYF. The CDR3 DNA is TGTGCCAGCAGCCAATATAGGGGGGGCTACGAGCAGTACTTC.